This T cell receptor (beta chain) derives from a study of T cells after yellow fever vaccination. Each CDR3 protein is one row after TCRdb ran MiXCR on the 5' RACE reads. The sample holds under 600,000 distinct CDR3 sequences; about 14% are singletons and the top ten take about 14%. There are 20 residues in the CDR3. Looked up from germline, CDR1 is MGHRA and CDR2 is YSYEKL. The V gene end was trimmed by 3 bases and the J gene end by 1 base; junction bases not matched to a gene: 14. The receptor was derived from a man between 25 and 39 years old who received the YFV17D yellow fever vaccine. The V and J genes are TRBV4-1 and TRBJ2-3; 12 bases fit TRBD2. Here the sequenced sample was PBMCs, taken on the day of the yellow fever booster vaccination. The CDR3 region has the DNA TGCGCCAGCAGCCAGGCTTCTAGCGGGAGGGCCGAAAGGGGCACAGATACGCAGTATTTT. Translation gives CASSQASSGRAERGTDTQYF.